Given below is one T cell receptor beta chain in context. This entry belongs to a study of cytomegalovirus exposure and HLA in healthy donors. Produced via immunoSEQ multiplex PCR; TCRdb's table is partial and in-frame only. The top ten clones hold approximately 0.7% of a sample with more than 75,000 clones, 85% to 95% of them seen once. Germline V gene sequence: CDR1 SEHNR, CDR2 FQNEAQ (reference sequence). CDR3 length equals 15 residues. Trimming took 2 bases from V and 2 from J; bases not matched to a gene: 5. Sequencing was done on a sample of PBMCs. The clonotype originates from a man younger than 30 in good health and CMV-seronegative. This rearrangement joins TRBV7-9 to TRBJ1-2; 7 bases are shared with TRBD1. The CDR3 sequence is CASSLPTGNNYGYTF. Here the CDR3 DNA reads TGTGCCAGCAGCTTACCGACAGGGAACAACTATGGCTACACCTTC.